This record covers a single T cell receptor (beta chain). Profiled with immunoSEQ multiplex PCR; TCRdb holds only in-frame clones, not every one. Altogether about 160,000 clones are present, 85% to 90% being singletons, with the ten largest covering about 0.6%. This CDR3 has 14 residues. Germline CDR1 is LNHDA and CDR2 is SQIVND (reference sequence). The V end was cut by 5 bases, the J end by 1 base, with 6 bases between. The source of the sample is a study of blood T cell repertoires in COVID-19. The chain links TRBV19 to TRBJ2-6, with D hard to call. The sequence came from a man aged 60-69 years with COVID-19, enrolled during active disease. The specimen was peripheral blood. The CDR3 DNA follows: TGTGCCAGTAGTCCCACATCTGGGGCCAACGTCCTGACTTTC. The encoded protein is CASSPTSGANVLTF.